Sequencing of this TCR beta chain was carried out in a study of blood T cell repertoires in COVID-19. The CDR3 runs 16 residues. Trimming left V 5 bases short and J 1 base short, with 17 bases between. Per the germline V gene, CDR1 is SEHNR and CDR2 is FQNEAQ (reference sequence). Source study methods: Estimated nucleated cell counts came from reference gene primer amplification. Some clones are missing from TCRdb's copy, which holds only in-frame ones; the method was immunoSEQ multiplex PCR. V and J calls and clone size follow that table, whereas D and trimming were derived from the DNA. The sample shows 400,000 or so clones, roughly 90% of them seen only once.

Material: PBMCs or T cells enriched from blood (not recorded which). The V gene is TRBV7-9, the J gene TRBJ1-1; D unclear. The sequence was collected from a middle-aged woman with acute COVID-19. Here the CDR3 reads CASSPVKFRGNTEAFF. The DNA for the CDR3 is TGTGCCAGCAGCCCGGTGAAGTTTCGCGGGAACACTGAAGCTTTCTTT. Variable domain in full (rest from reference TRBV7-9 and TRBJ1-1): DTGVSQNPRHKITKRGQNVTFRCDPISEHNRLYWYRQTLGQGPEFLTYFQNEAQLEKSRLLSDRFSAERPKGSFSTLEIQRTEQGDSAMYLCASSPVKFRGNTEAFFGQGTRLTVV.